These T cell receptor beta chains were read from a single sample in a study of blood T cell repertoires in COVID-19. TCRdb keeps only in-frame clones here, not all; method: immunoSEQ multiplex PCR. The data show approximately 150,000 clones, approximately 83% seen once. Sequencing was done on a sample of PBMCs or T cells enriched from blood (not recorded which). These receptors all stem from a man in his 70s who had been exposed to COVID-19. Both conserved end residues are part of each CDR3. A D gene is named only where the DNA matches it firmly. Size tells how often a clone was seen (once, few, many) or the class of an expanded clone, and some rows leave it out.

>TRBJ1-6|-|TRBV15|-
CATSRPQTGIESPLHF
TGTGCCACCAGCAGACCTCAAACAGGGATAGAGTCACCCCTCCACTTT
>TRBJ1-3|-|TRBV3-1/TRBV3-2|-
CASSNGHPASGNTIYF
TGTGCCAGCAGCAACGGACATCCTGCCTCTGGAAACACCATATATTTT
>TRBJ2-6|TRBD1|TRBV19|few
CASSMDGQGSSGANVLTF
TGTGCCAGTAGTATGGATGGACAGGGCAGCTCTGGGGCCAACGTCCTGACTTTC
>TRBJ2-7|TRBD1|TRBV4-1|-
CASSIADRGTYEQYF
TGCGCCAGCAGCATAGCGGACAGGGGGACATACGAGCAGTACTTC
>TRBJ1-1|-|TRBV28|once
CASSTIARTADWDTEAFF
TGTGCCAGCAGTACCATCGCCCGGACAGCTGACTGGGACACTGAAGCTTTCTTT
>TRBJ2-1|TRBD2|TRBV3-1/TRBV3-2|-
CASSAHSGTRGYNEQFF
TGTGCCAGCAGCGCCCACTCCGGGACTAGAGGGTACAATGAGCAGTTCTTC
>TRBJ1-1|-|TRBV13|few
CASSFFGSNTEAFF
TGTGCCAGCAGCTTCTTCGGGTCGAACACTGAAGCTTTCTTT
>TRBJ2-3|TRBD2|TRBV3-1/TRBV3-2|-
CASSPLTTSGGYTDTQYF
TGTGCCAGCAGCCCCCTAACGACTAGCGGGGGGTACACAGATACGCAGTATTTT
>TRBJ1-5|-|TRBV27|-
CASSGGGGINQPQHF
TGTGCCAGCAGTGGAGGAGGCGGAATCAATCAGCCCCAGCATTTT
>TRBJ2-1|-|TRBV7-8|-
CASSRGGGTHNEQFF
TGTGCCAGCAGCCGTGGTGGGGGGACGCACAATGAGCAGTTCTTC
>TRBJ1-2|-|TRBV7-9|-
CASILMGGDYGYTF
TGTGCCAGCATCCTAATGGGAGGGGACTATGGCTACACCTTC
>TRBJ2-4|TRBD2|TRBV3-1/TRBV3-2|-
CASSQDGGGKNIQYF
TGTGCCAGCAGCCAAGATGGGGGGGGCAAAAACATTCAGTACTTC
>TRBJ2-3|TRBD2|TRBV19|once
CASSKLAGGSSTDTQYF
TGTGCCAGTAGTAAACTAGCGGGAGGGTCTAGCACAGATACGCAGTATTTT
>TRBJ2-1|-|TRBV7-9|-
CASSLVINEQFF
TGTGCCAGCAGCTTAGTAATTAATGAGCAGTTCTTC
>TRBJ2-7|-|TRBV5-1|-
CASSATPHRAPYEQYF
TGCGCCAGCAGCGCGACTCCACACAGGGCCCCCTACGAGCAGTACTTC
>TRBJ1-4|-|TRBV28|many
CASSFLGGTYNEKLFF
TGTGCCAGCAGTTTTCTAGGTGGGACTTATAATGAAAAACTGTTTTTT
>TRBJ2-1|-|TRBV4-1|-
CASSQQGYGEQFF
TGCGCCAGCAGCCAACAGGGGTACGGTGAGCAGTTCTTC
>TRBJ1-2|TRBD1|TRBV19|-
CASSTTGRTGVGYTF
TGTGCCAGTAGTACAACCGGAAGGACAGGGGTTGGCTACACCTTC
>TRBJ2-7|-|TRBV5-1|-
CASRPSGTFPSYEQYF
TGCGCCAGCAGACCTTCCGGGACATTCCCCTCCTACGAGCAGTACTTC
>TRBJ2-2|TRBD2|TRBV13|-
CASSLWTRYTGELFF
TGTGCCAGCAGCTTATGGACTAGGTACACCGGGGAGCTGTTTTTT
>TRBJ2-1|-|TRBV29-1|once
CSVKRDNGRDEQFF
TGCAGCGTTAAGAGGGACAACGGCCGCGATGAGCAGTTCTTC
>TRBJ2-3|TRBD2|TRBV7-2|-
CASSLIQLAGGRTDTQYF
TGTGCCAGCAGCTTAATACAACTAGCGGGAGGCCGCACAGATACGCAGTATTTT
>TRBJ1-2|TRBD1|TRBV11-2|-
CASSLTHVGRGRVGHGYTF
TGTGCCAGCAGCCTAACCCACGTGGGCAGGGGGCGGGTTGGACATGGCTACACCTTC
>TRBJ1-6|-|TRBV5-1|-
CASSLGSGSSYNSPLHF
TGCGCCAGCAGCTTGGGGTCAGGCAGCTCCTATAATTCACCCCTCCACTTT
>TRBJ1-4|TRBD1|TRBV28|-
CASTPNGQGDEKLFF
TGTGCCAGCACCCCTAATGGACAGGGGGATGAAAAACTGTTTTTT
>TRBJ2-7|TRBD1|TRBV6-6|few
CASSDPPTGLHEQYF
TGTGCCAGCAGCGATCCACCGACAGGGTTGCACGAGCAGTACTTC
>TRBJ2-7|-|TRBV28|-
CASYTAASGYEQYF
TGTGCCAGCTACACGGCAGCTTCGGGGTACGAGCAGTACTTC
>TRBJ2-1|TRBD2|TRBV5-6|-
CASSLAGGHNEQFF
TGTGCCAGCAGCTTAGCGGGGGGGCACAATGAGCAGTTCTTC
>TRBJ2-3|-|TRBV11-2|-
CASSSRAAVSTDTQYF
TGTGCCAGCAGCTCCCGAGCGGCGGTAAGCACAGATACGCAGTATTTT
>TRBJ2-7|-|TRBV21-1|-
CASSKKGVPPYEQYF
TGTGCCAGCAGCAAAAAGGGGGTTCCCCCCTACGAGCAGTACTTC
>TRBJ2-7|-|TRBV5-1|-
CASSQSRDSGGEQYF
TGCGCCAGCAGCCAGAGCCGGGACTCCGGAGGCGAGCAGTACTTC